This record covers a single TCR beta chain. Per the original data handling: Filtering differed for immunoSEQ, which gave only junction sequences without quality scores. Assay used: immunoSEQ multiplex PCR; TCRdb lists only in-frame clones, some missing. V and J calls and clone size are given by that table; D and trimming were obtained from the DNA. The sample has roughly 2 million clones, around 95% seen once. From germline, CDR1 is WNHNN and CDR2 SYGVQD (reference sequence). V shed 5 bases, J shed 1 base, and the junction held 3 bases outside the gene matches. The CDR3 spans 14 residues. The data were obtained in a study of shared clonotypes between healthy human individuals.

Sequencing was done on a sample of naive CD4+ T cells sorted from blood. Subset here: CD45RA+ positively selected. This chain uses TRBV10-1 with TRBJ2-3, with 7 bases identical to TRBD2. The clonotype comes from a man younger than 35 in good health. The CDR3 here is CASSTSGGTDTQYF. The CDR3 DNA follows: TGCGCCAGCAGTACCAGCGGGGGCACAGATACGCAGTATTTT.